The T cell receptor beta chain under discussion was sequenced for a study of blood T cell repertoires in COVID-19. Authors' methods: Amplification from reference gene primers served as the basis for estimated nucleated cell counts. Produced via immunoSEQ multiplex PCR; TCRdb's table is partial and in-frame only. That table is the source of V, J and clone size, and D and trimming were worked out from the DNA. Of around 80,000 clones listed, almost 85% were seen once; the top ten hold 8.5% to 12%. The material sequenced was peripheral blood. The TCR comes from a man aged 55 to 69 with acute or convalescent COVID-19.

The CDR3 DNA reads as TGTGCCAGCAGTGGGGGGGGACCCATGGCGCAGTATTTT. Protein sequence: CASSGGGPMAQYF. The chain links TRBV28 to TRBJ2-3, with 7 nucleotides matching TRBD2. This CDR3 contains 13 residues. Germline V gene data show CDR1 as MDHEN and CDR2 as SYDVKM. V lost 5 bases and J lost 10; bases outside the gene matches: 9.